The present TCR beta chain was sequenced within a study of tumor-infiltrating lymphocytes in primary liver carcinoma. About the research overall: Tumors were staged T1-T3 N0M0 and measured 4.2 to 10 cm across. Findings and caveats of the study: Detection in all five tumor regions applied to only about 7-24% of top clones. Tumor specimens were characterized by a significantly higher top-250-clone fraction than blood (p = 0.039).

V lost 0 bases and J 2 bases, leaving 5 bases between the germline ends. This CDR3 is built from 14 residues. Germline V gene lookup returns CDR1 PRHDT and CDR2 FYEKMQ (reference sequence). Priming with a constant-region primer yielded TCR beta cDNA from roughly 500 ng total RNA. Three nested multiplex PCR rounds, a slightly modified ARM-PCR, produced the libraries for TCR beta. The study ran its first two PCR rounds for roughly 10 cycles each, using TRBV1-TRBV30 forward primers and a C-beta reverse primer. TCRdb fed the multiplex PCR reads into MiXCR, producing one record per CDR3 protein. This sample has 100,000 or so distinct CDR3 sequences, with roughly 80% found just once. The roughly 17-32 mg bulk tissue piece was not sorted before simultaneous RNA and DNA extraction. About this clonotype itself: What it binds is unknown.

The V call is TRBV13, the J call TRBJ1-5; D unclear. Sequencing was carried out using liver tumor tissue from sampling region 3. As to subset: tumor region T3, left-lateral pole. The TCR was taken from a man in his forties with primary liver carcinoma and hepatitis B virus infection. DNA for the CDR3: TGTGCCAGCAGCTTAGGCTGTTGCAATCAGCCCCAGCATTTT. It encodes CASSLGCCNQPQHF.